This T cell receptor (beta chain) derives from a study of blood T cells in healthy people across ages. Study at large: About one barcoded beta molecule was captured per two T cells (by template switching).

It was with a sample-barcoded 5' primer and a J-beta primer mix that a second PCR of about 7 to 12 cycles was run. Via MiXCR, TCRdb re-called the 5' RACE reads, giving one row per CDR3 protein. The table lists about 560,000 distinct CDR3 sequences, roughly a quarter of them singletons. The germline V gene encodes CDR1 SGHDT and CDR2 YYEEEE. V was clipped by 7 bases and J by 4 bases; unmatched bases: 10. The CDR3 sequence is 14 residues long. This clonotype was recorded once. The same sample was also studied in work on T cells of mothers and their children. From that paper: Related pairs of mothers and children showed slightly higher, non-significant overlap versus unrelated pairs. The search for persistent microchimeric T cell clones detected none.

The source of this sequence is a boy between 2 and 10 years old in good health. Sample: blood. The gene calls are TRBV5-6 and TRBJ1-2; 7 nucleotides line up with TRBD1. CDR3 DNA: TGTGCCAGCTCCAACCGGGACAGATCCTATGGCTACACCTTC. Amino acids: CASSNRDRSYGYTF.